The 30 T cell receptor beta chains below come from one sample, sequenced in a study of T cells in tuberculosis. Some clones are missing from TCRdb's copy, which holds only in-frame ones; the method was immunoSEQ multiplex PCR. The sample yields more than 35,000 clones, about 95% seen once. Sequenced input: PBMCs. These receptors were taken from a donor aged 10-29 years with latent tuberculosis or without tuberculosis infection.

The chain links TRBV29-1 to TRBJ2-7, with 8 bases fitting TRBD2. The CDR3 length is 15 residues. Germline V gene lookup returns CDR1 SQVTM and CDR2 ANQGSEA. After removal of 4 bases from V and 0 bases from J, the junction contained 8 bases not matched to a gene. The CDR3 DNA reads TGCAGCGTTGCCGACCCGGGGGGGAGCTCCTACGAGCAGTACTTC. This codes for CSVADPGGSSYEQYF.

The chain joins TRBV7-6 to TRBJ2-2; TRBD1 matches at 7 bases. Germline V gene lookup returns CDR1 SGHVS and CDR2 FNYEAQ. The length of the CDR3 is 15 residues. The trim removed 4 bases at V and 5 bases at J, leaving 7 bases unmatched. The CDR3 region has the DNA TGTGCCAGCAGCTCAAAGACAGGGACGACCGGGGAGCTGTTTTTT. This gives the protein CASSSKTGTTGELFF.

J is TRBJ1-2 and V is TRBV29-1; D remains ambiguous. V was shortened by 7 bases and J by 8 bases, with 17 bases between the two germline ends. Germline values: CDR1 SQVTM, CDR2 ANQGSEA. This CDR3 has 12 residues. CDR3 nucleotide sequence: TGCAGCGCCCGTAAGGGTTCGGGGGGCTACACCTTC. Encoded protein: CSARKGSGGYTF.

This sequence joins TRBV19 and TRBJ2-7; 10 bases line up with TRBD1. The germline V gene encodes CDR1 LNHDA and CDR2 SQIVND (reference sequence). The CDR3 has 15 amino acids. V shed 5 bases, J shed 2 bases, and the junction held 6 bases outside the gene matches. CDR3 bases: TGTGCCAGTAGTGGAGGGACAGGGGAGACCTACGAGCAGTACTTC. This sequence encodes CASSGGTGETYEQYF.

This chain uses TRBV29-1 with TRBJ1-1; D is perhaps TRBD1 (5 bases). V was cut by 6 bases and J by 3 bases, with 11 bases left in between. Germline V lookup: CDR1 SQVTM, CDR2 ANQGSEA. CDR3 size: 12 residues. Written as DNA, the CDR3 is TGCAGCGTCGCCTGGGGGGACACTGAAGCTTTCTTT. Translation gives CSVAWGDTEAFF.

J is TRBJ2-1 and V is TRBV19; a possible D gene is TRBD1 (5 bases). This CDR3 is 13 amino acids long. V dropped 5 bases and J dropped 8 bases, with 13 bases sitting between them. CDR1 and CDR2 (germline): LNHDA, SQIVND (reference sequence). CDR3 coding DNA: TGTGCCAGTAGTTTAAACCAGGGCTATGAGCAGTTCTTC. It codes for CASSLNQGYEQFF. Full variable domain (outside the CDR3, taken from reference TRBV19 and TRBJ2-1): DGGITQSPKYLFRKEGQNVTLSCEQNLNHDAMYWYRQDPGQGLRLIYYSQIVNDFQKGDIAEGYSVSREKKESFPLTVTSAQKNPTAFYLCASSLNQGYEQFFGPGTRLTVL.

The CDR3 nucleotides read TGTGCCAGCAGCCACCTGGGCGGGACCAGCTCTGGGGCCAACGTCCTGACTTTC. It specifies CASSHLGGTSSGANVLTF. The chain employs TRBV14 and TRBJ2-6, with TRBD2 as a possible D gene (6 bases). Trimming pared 3 bases from V and 0 bases from J, leaving 15 bases between. This CDR3 has 18 residues. Germline-derived CDR1 and CDR2 are SGHDN and FVKESK.

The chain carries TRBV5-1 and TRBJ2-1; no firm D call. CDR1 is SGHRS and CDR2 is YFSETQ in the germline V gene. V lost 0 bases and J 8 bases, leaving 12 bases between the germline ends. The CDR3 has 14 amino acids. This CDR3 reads CASSLVTGFDEQFF. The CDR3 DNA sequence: TGCGCCAGCAGCTTGGTAACGGGTTTTGATGAGCAGTTCTTC.

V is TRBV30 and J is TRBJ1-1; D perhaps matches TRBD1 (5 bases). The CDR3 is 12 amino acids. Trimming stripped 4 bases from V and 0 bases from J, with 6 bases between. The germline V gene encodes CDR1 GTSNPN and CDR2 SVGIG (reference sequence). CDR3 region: CAWNRLNTEAFF. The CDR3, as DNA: TGTGCCTGGAACAGGTTGAACACTGAAGCTTTCTTT. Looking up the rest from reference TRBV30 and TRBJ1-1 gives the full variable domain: SQTIHQWPATLVQPVGSPLSLECTVEGTSNPNLYWYRQAAGRGLQLLFYSVGIGQISSEVPQNLSASRPQDRQFILSSKKLLLSDSGFYLCAWNRLNTEAFFGQGTRLTVV.

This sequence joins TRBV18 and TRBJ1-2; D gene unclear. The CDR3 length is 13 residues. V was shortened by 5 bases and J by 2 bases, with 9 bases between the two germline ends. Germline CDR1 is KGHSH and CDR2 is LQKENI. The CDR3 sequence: CASSFEENYGYTF. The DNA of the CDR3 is TGTGCCAGCTCATTCGAGGAGAACTATGGCTACACCTTC. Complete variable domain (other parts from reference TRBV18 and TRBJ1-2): NAGVMQNPRHLVRRRGQEARLRCSPMKGHSHVYWYRQLPEEGLKFMVYLQKENIIDESGMPKERFSAEFPKEGPSILRIQQVVRGDSAAYFCASSFEENYGYTFGSGTRLTVV.

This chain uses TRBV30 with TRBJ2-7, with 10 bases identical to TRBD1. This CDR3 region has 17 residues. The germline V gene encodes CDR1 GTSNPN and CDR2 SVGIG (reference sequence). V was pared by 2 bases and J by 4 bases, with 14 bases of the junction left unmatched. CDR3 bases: TGTGCCTGGAGTTCTGGGCCGACAGGGGGCTTTAGGTACGAGCAGTACTTC. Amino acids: CAWSSGPTGGFRYEQYF.

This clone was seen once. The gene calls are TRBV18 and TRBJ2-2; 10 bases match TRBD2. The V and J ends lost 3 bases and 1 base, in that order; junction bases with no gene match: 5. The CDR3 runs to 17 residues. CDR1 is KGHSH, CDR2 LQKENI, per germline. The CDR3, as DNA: TGTGCCAGCTCACCCCCGGGACTAGCGCAGAACACCGGGGAGCTGTTTTTT. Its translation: CASSPPGLAQNTGELFF.

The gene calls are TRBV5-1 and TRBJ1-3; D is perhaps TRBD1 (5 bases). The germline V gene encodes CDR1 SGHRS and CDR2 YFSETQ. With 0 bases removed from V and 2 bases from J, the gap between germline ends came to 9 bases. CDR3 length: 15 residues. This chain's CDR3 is CASSLAGITGNTIYF. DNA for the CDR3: TGCGCCAGCAGCTTGGCAGGGATCACTGGAAACACCATATATTTT.

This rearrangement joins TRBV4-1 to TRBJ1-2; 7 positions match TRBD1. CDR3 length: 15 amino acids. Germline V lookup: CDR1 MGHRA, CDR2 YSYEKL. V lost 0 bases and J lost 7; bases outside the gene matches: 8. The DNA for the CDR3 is TGCGCCAGCAGCCAAGATCCAAGACAGGGCTCTGGCTACACCTTC. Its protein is CASSQDPRQGSGYTF.

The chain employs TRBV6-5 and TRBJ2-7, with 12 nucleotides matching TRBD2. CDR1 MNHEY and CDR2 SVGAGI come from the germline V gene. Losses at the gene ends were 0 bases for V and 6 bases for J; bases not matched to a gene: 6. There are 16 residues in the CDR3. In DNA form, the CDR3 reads TGTGCCAGCAGTTACTCTCGACTAGCGGGAGTAGGCGAGCAGTACTTC. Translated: CASSYSRLAGVGEQYF.

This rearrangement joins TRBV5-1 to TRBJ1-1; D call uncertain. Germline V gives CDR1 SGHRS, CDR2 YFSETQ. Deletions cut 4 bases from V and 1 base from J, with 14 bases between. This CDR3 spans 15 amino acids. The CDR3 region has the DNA TGCGCCAGCAGCCCCCTTCGGCGGGGGAACACTGAAGCTTTCTTT. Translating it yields CASSPLRRGNTEAFF.

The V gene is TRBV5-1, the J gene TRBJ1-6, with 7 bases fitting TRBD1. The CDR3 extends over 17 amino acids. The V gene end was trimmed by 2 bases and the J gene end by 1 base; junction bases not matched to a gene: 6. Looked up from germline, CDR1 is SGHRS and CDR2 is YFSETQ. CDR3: CASSFRDSRSYNSPLHF. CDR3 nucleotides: TGCGCCAGCAGCTTCAGGGACAGTCGGTCCTATAATTCACCCCTCCACTTT.

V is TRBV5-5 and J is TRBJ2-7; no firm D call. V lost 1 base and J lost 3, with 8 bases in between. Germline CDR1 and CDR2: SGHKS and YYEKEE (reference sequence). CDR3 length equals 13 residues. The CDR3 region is CASSLSSGYEQYF. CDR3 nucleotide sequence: TGTGCCAGCAGCTTGTCTTCGGGCTACGAGCAGTACTTC. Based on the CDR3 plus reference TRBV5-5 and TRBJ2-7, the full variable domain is DAGVTQSPTHLIKTRGQQVTLRCSPISGHKSVSWYQQVLGQGPQFIFQYYEKEERGRGNFPDRFSARQFPNYSSELNVNALLLGDSALYLCASSLSSGYEQYFGPGTRLTVT.

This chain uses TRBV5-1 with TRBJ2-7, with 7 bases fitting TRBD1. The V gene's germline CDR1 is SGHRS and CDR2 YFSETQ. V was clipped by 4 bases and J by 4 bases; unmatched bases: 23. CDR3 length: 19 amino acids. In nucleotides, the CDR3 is TGCGCCAGCAGCCCCGACCCGACAGGGACCTTAACTAATTCATACGAGCAGTACTTC. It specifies CASSPDPTGTLTNSYEQYF.

The CDR3, as DNA: TGTGCCAGCAGCCCGAGCCGCTTTATGGCAGGTGAGGGGAGGTGGCCCCAGCATTTT. It encodes CASSPSRFMAGEGRWPQHF. The chain combines TRBV7-3 with TRBJ1-5; weak D call: TRBD1 (5 bases). This CDR3 has 19 residues. With 5 bases removed from V and 9 bases from J, the gap between germline ends came to 32 bases. The germline V gene encodes CDR1 SGHTA and CDR2 FQGTGA.

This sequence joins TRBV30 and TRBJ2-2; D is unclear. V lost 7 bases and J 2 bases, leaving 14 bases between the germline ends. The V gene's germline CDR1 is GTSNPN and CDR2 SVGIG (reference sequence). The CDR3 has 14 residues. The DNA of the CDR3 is TGTGCCTCCCGACTGGCAATAAACACCGGGGAGCTGTTTTTT. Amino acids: CASRLAINTGELFF.

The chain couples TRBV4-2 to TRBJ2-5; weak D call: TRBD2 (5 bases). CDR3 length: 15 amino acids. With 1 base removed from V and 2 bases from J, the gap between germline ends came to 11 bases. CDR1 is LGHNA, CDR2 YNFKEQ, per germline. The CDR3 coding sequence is TGTGCCAGCAGCCAAGTATCCAGCGGTCAAGAGACCCAGTACTTC. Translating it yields CASSQVSSGQETQYF.

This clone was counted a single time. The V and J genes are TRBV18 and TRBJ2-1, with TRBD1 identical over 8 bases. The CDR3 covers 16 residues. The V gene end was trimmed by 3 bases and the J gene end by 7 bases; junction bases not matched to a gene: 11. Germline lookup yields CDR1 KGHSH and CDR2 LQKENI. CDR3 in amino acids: CASSPPHAGGRNEQFF. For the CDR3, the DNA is TGTGCCAGCTCACCTCCCCATGCAGGGGGCCGGAATGAGCAGTTCTTC.

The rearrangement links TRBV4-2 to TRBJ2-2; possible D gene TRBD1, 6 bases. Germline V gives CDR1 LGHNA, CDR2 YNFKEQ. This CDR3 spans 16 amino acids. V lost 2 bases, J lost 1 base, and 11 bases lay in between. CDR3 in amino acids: CASSQRETGNTGELFF. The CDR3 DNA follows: TGTGCCAGCAGCCAAAGAGAGACAGGGAACACCGGGGAGCTGTTTTTT.

CDR3 in amino acids: CASSLQGGTEAFF. DNA for the CDR3: TGTGCCAGCAGTTTACAAGGGGGCACTGAAGCTTTCTTT. J is TRBJ1-1 and V is TRBV27; possibly TRBD1 for D (6 bases). The CDR3 is 13 amino acids. The V gene lost 2 bases and the J gene lost 4 bases, with 8 bases spanning the gap. Germline V lookup: CDR1 MNHEY, CDR2 SMNVEV (reference sequence).

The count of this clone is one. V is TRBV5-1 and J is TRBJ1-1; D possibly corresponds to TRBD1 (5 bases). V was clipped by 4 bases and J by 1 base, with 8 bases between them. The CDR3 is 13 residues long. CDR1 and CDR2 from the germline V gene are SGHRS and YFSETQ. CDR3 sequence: CASSPRGNTEAFF. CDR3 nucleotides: TGCGCCAGCAGCCCTAGGGGGAACACTGAAGCTTTCTTT. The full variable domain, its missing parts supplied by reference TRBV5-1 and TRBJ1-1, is KAGVTQTPRYLIKTRGQQVTLSCSPISGHRSVSWYQQTPGQGLQFLFEYFSETQRNKGNFPGRFSGRQFSNSRSEMNVSTLELGDSALYLCASSPRGNTEAFFGQGTRLTVV.

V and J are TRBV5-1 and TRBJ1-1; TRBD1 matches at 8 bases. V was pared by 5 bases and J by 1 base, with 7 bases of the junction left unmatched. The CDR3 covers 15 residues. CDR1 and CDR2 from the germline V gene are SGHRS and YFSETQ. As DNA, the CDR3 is TGCGCCAGCAGGATGTGGGACAGGCCGAACACTGAAGCTTTCTTT. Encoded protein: CASRMWDRPNTEAFF.

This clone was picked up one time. CDR3 in amino acids: CASRVGQVGNTIYF. DNA of the CDR3: TGTGCCAGCCGTGTAGGACAGGTTGGAAACACCATATATTTT. The rearrangement joins TRBV6-1 to TRBJ1-3; the match to TRBD1 covers 7 bases. Unmatched junction bases numbered 7, after V lost 8 bases and J lost 3 bases. Per the germline V gene, CDR1 is MNHNS and CDR2 is SASEGT. CDR3 size: 14 residues.

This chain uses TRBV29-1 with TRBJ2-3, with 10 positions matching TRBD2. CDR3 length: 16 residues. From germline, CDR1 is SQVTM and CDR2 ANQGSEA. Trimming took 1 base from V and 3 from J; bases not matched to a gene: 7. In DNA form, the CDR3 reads TGCAGCGTTGAAGGAGGACTAGCGGATGGGACAGATACGCAGTATTTT. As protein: CSVEGGLADGTDTQYF.

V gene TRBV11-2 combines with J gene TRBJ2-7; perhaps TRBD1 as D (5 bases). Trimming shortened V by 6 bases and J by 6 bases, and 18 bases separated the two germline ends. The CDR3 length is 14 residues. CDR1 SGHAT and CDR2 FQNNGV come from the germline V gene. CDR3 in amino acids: CASRIGPGQAEQYF. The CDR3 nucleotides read TGTGCCAGCAGAATCGGACCAGGGCAGGCCGAGCAGTACTTC.